Each of the 24 T cell receptor beta chains below was sequenced from the same sample in a study of PD-L1 blockade in urothelial cancer. Described time point: pretreatment peripheral blood. Some clones are missing from TCRdb's copy, which holds only in-frame ones; the method was immunoSEQ multiplex PCR. The sample has about 57,000 clones, 80% to 90% seen once. The sequencing here drew on PBMCs, taken around atezolizumab (anti-PD-L1) treatment. These receptors were obtained from a man between 65 and 80 years old with urothelial cancer.

This clone has only one observation. The chain is built from TRBV6-6 and TRBJ1-4, with TRBD1 as a possible D gene (6 bases). Germline-derived CDR1 and CDR2 are MNHNY and SVGAGI (reference sequence). The V end was cut by 0 bases, the J end by 7 bases, with 12 bases between. The CDR3 covers 15 residues. CDR3 sequence: CASSYSPGGAEKLFF. In DNA, the CDR3 is TGTGCCAGCAGTTACTCGCCCGGGGGGGCTGAAAAACTGTTTTTT.

This chain links TRBV7-2 with TRBJ2-1, with TRBD2 matching 12 bases. Germline CDR1 and CDR2: SGHTA and FQGNSA. V gave up 5 bases and J gave up 6 bases; unmatched junction bases: 11. The CDR3 length is 17 residues. The chain's CDR3 is CASSPARLAGVVNEQFF. DNA for the CDR3: TGTGCCAGCAGCCCGGCCCGACTAGCGGGAGTGGTCAATGAGCAGTTCTTC.

This clone was counted between two and nine times. The V call is TRBV7-8, the J call TRBJ1-5; D is unclear. CDR1 SGHVS and CDR2 FQNEAQ come from the germline V gene. V was trimmed by 6 bases and J by 0 bases, leaving 21 bases between them. The CDR3 is 18 amino acids. The DNA of the CDR3 is TGTGCCAGCAGGATCGCGGCCCTTGGGAGAAATAGCAATCAGCCCCAGCATTTT. It yields the protein CASRIAALGRNSNQPQHF.

The rearrangement joins TRBV12-5 to TRBJ2-3; TRBD2 aligns across 9 bases. Looked up from germline, CDR1 is LGHNT and CDR2 is FRNRAP. This CDR3 is 16 amino acids long. V was clipped by 1 base and J by 0 bases; unmatched bases: 2. CDR3 amino acids: CASGLGLAESTDTQYF. CDR3 DNA sequence: TGTGCTAGTGGTTTGGGACTAGCGGAGAGCACAGATACGCAGTATTTT.

The chain joins TRBV7-8 to TRBJ2-6; TRBD1 matches 10 bases. V lost 5 bases to trimming and J lost 2 bases; unmatched junction nucleotides: 9. The V gene's germline CDR1 is SGHVS and CDR2 FQNEAQ. This CDR3 comprises 18 residues. In DNA form, the CDR3 reads TGTGCCAGCAGCCAGCGGACAGGGGGAATCGCTGGGGCCAACGTCCTGACTTTC. Translated, it gives CASSQRTGGIAGANVLTF.

A few counts support this clone. V usage is TRBV27 and J usage is TRBJ2-5, with 8 bases fitting TRBD2. V lost 0 bases and J lost 2; bases outside the gene matches: 5. Germline V CDR1 and CDR2: MNHEY, SMNVEV (reference sequence). The CDR3 covers 16 residues. The chain's CDR3 is CASSLSWGLVQETQYF. Written as DNA, the CDR3 is TGTGCCAGCAGTTTATCTTGGGGACTAGTACAAGAGACCCAGTACTTC.

This clone was seen a few times. This chain links TRBV11-2 with TRBJ1-5; D is possibly TRBD1 (5 bases). CDR3 size: 15 residues. The V gene's germline CDR1 is SGHAT and CDR2 FQNNGV. Trimming cost V 0 bases and J 3 bases, with 9 bases left between them. CDR3: CASSLEPGFNQPQHF. The CDR3 DNA reads TGTGCCAGCAGCTTAGAGCCAGGGTTCAATCAGCCCCAGCATTTT.

The gene calls are TRBV19 and TRBJ1-4, with TRBD1 matching 9 bases. V lost 4 bases, J lost 2 bases, and 5 bases stayed unmatched. The V gene's germline CDR1 is LNHDA and CDR2 SQIVND (reference sequence). The CDR3 runs 16 residues. The DNA of the CDR3 is TGTGCCAGTAGTAGGACAGGGGTGGCGACTAATGAAAAACTGTTTTTT. Amino acid sequence: CASSRTGVATNEKLFF. Full variable domain (remainder filled in from reference TRBV19 and TRBJ1-4): DGGITQSPKYLFRKEGQNVTLSCEQNLNHDAMYWYRQDPGQGLRLIYYSQIVNDFQKGDIAEGYSVSREKKESFPLTVTSAQKNPTAFYLCASSRTGVATNEKLFFGSGTQLSVL.

This chain connects TRBV27 to TRBJ1-2; D perhaps matches TRBD1 (6 bases). This CDR3 spans 13 amino acids. CDR1 and CDR2 (germline): MNHEY, SMNVEV (reference sequence). The ends were cut back, 6 bases at V and 4 bases at J, with 12 bases in the middle. The CDR3 DNA reads as TGTGCCAGCAGAGGGGGGGGAATCTATGGCTACACCTTC. Its translation: CASRGGGIYGYTF.

CDR3 sequence (DNA): TGTGCCAGCAGCCCGGGACAGGGGGCGGGCGGGGAGCTGTTTTTT. This translates into CASSPGQGAGGELFF. J is TRBJ2-2 and V is TRBV5-4, with TRBD1 matching 12 bases. The CDR3 covers 15 residues. V was clipped by 4 bases and J by 7 bases; unmatched bases: 5. In germline, CDR1 is SGHNT, CDR2 YYREEE (reference sequence).

The chain uses TRBV19 and TRBJ2-2; 9 bases align to TRBD2. V shed 7 bases and J 6 bases; nucleotides not matched to a gene: 12. The germline CDR1 and CDR2 sequences are LNHDA and SQIVND (reference sequence). The CDR3 spans 16 residues. Here the CDR3 reads CASTSAGGNPAGELFF. CDR3 nucleotide sequence: TGTGCCAGTACTTCAGCGGGAGGTAATCCCGCCGGGGAGCTGTTTTTT.

This chain uses TRBV7-2 with TRBJ2-3; perhaps TRBD2 as D (6 bases). CDR1 is SGHTA, CDR2 FQGNSA, per germline. Trimming removed 11 bases at V and 0 bases at J, with 18 bases between. The CDR3 loop spans 15 amino acids. The CDR3 DNA reads TGTGCCTCGGGACTCTCCGGCCTCAGCACAGATACGCAGTATTTT. Amino acids: CASGLSGLSTDTQYF.

The chain is built from TRBV11-2 and TRBJ2-5; weak D call: TRBD1 (6 bases). The germline CDR1 and CDR2 sequences are SGHAT and FQNNGV. CDR3 length: 13 residues. V was clipped by 5 bases and J by 4 bases, with 11 bases between them. The CDR3 reads CASSPGHLETQYF. DNA for the CDR3: TGTGCCAGCAGCCCGGGACACCTAGAGACCCAGTACTTC.

The chain couples TRBV6-5 to TRBJ1-1; a weak D match, TRBD1 (5 bases). CDR1 and CDR2 (germline): MNHEY, SVGAGI. V was trimmed by 4 bases and J by 2 bases, leaving 8 bases between them. This CDR3 has 13 residues. This CDR3 is CASSFGQNTEAFF. DNA of the CDR3: TGTGCCAGCAGTTTCGGACAAAACACTGAAGCTTTCTTT.

V is TRBV18 and J is TRBJ1-1; D gene unclear. In germline, CDR1 is KGHSH, CDR2 LQKENI. Trimming removed 5 bases from V and 3 bases from J, with 10 bases in between. The CDR3 covers 13 residues. In DNA form, the CDR3 reads TGTGCCAGCTCAAGCCTGGTAGACACTGAAGCTTTCTTT. It is translated as CASSSLVDTEAFF.

This clone showed up just once. V and J are TRBV9 and TRBJ2-1; 13 nucleotides line up with TRBD2. The V and J ends lost 4 bases and 8 bases, in that order; junction bases with no gene match: 6. Looked up from germline, CDR1 is SGDLS and CDR2 is YYNGEE. The CDR3 has 15 residues. The chain's CDR3 is CASSRRTSGGDEQFF. In nucleotides, the CDR3 is TGTGCCAGCAGCAGGCGGACTAGCGGGGGCGATGAGCAGTTCTTC. The full variable domain, completed using reference TRBV9 and TRBJ2-1, is DSGVTQTPKHLITATGQRVTLRCSPRSGDLSVYWYQQSLDQGLQFLIQYYNGEERAKGNILERFSAQQFPDLHSELNLSSLELGDSALYFCASSRRTSGGDEQFFGPGTRLTVL.

The chain links TRBV10-2 to TRBJ2-7, with 8 bases identical to TRBD1. In germline, CDR1 is WSHSY, CDR2 SAAADI. After removal of 2 bases from V and 0 bases from J, the junction contained 3 bases not matched to a gene. This CDR3 region has 15 residues. This CDR3 is CASSEGTGDSYEQYF. In DNA, the CDR3 is TGCGCCAGCAGTGAGGGGACAGGCGACTCCTACGAGCAGTACTTC.

This clone appeared a single time. The chain is built from TRBV10-3 and TRBJ1-5, with TRBD1 as a possible D gene (5 bases). Germline V gives CDR1 ENHRY, CDR2 SYGVKD. The V end lost 4 bases, the J end lost 0 bases, and 13 bases lay between the germline ends. The CDR3 is 16 residues long. Here the CDR3 DNA reads TGTGCCATCAGTGTGGGGCAGGGCCTTAGCAATCAGCCCCAGCATTTT. This sequence encodes CAISVGQGLSNQPQHF.

The chain couples TRBV5-1 to TRBJ2-1; perhaps TRBD1 as D (5 bases). This CDR3 has 15 residues. V lost 2 bases and J lost 0, with 9 bases in between. CDR1 and CDR2 (germline): SGHRS, YFSETQ. The DNA for the CDR3 is TGCGCCAGCAGCTTAACAGGAATCTCCTACAATGAGCAGTTCTTC. Translated: CASSLTGISYNEQFF. Together with reference TRBV5-1 and TRBJ2-1, the CDR3 gives the full variable domain: KAGVTQTPRYLIKTRGQQVTLSCSPISGHRSVSWYQQTPGQGLQFLFEYFSETQRNKGNFPGRFSGRQFSNSRSEMNVSTLELGDSALYLCASSLTGISYNEQFFGPGTRLTVL.

This chain joins TRBV11-2 and TRBJ2-3; TRBD2 agrees at 13 bases. Germline V gene data show CDR1 as SGHAT and CDR2 as FQNNGV. The CDR3 contains 18 residues. Trimming cost V 4 bases and J 0 bases; bases outside gene matches: 7. The CDR3 DNA sequence: TGTGCCAGCAGCTCAACTAGCGGGGGGGACCCTAGCACAGATACGCAGTATTTT. This encodes CASSSTSGGDPSTDTQYF.

The V gene is TRBV7-8, the J gene TRBJ2-1; D may be TRBD1 (5 bases). V shed 2 bases and J shed 7 bases, with 15 bases lying between them. Germline-derived CDR1 and CDR2 are SGHVS and FQNEAQ. The CDR3 runs to 15 residues. The CDR3 here is CASSLRGAPPNEQFF. Written as DNA, the CDR3 is TGTGCCAGCAGCTTACGTGGGGCTCCCCCAAATGAGCAGTTCTTC.

This clone was counted only a few times. The genes are TRBV15 and TRBJ1-5; D perhaps matches TRBD1 (5 bases). CDR3 length: 15 residues. Germline CDR1 LNHNV, CDR2 YYDKDF (reference sequence). V was shortened by 1 base and J by 9 bases, with 16 bases between the two germline ends. The CDR3 protein is CATSRAWGGSPPQHF. The CDR3 DNA reads as TGTGCCACCAGCAGAGCTTGGGGGGGGTCGCCGCCCCAGCATTTT.

The V gene is TRBV7-9, the J gene TRBJ2-2; TRBD2 aligns across 14 bases. The CDR3 has 18 amino acids. Germline CDR1 reads SEHNR; CDR2 reads FQNEAQ (reference sequence). Unmatched junction bases numbered 1, after V lost 1 base and J lost 0 bases. The DNA of the CDR3 is TGTGCCAGCAGCTTAGAGACTAGCGGGAGGGCGAACACCGGGGAGCTGTTTTTT. It encodes CASSLETSGRANTGELFF. The complete variable domain, with remaining parts taken from reference TRBV7-9 and TRBJ2-2, reads DTGVSQNPRHKITKRGQNVTFRCDPISEHNRLYWYRQTLGQGPEFLTYFQNEAQLEKSRLLSDRFSAERPKGSFSTLEIQRTEQGDSAMYLCASSLETSGRANTGELFFGEGSRLTVL.

The V gene is TRBV4-2, the J gene TRBJ2-1; 9 bases align to TRBD2. The junction had 7 bases not matched to a gene; V was cut back by 0 bases and J by 4 bases. The CDR3 extends over 17 amino acids. Germline assignment: CDR1 LGHNA and CDR2 YNFKEQ. CDR3 DNA: TGTGCCAGCAGCCAAGATCGGGCGGCGGGGGGGTACAATGAGCAGTTCTTC. It specifies CASSQDRAAGGYNEQFF.